A single sample gave rise to the 25 T cell receptor beta chains below, sequenced in a study of blood T cell repertoires in COVID-19. Profiling relied on immunoSEQ multiplex PCR, and the TCRdb table lists in-frame clones only, not all of them. Among about 180,000 clones listed, approximately 83% were seen once. Input material: peripheral blood. Source of these receptors: a woman in her thirties or forties with COVID-19, enrolled during active disease.

This clone was seen more than once but under ten times. The chain uses TRBV6-5 and TRBJ1-4, with TRBD1 as a possible D gene (6 bases). The germline V gene has CDR1 MNHEY and CDR2 SVGAGI. The V gene lost 8 bases and the J gene lost 7 bases, with 14 bases spanning the gap. The CDR3 is 13 residues long. CDR3 bases: TGTGCCAGCCTGAGCAGGGGATTTGAAAAACTGTTTTTT. Translating gives CASLSRGFEKLFF.

The chain links TRBV27 to TRBJ2-1, with 9 positions matching TRBD2. The CDR3 sequence is 15 residues long. V lost 8 bases, J lost 9 bases, and 14 bases stayed unmatched. Germline CDR1 is MNHEY and CDR2 is SMNVEV (reference sequence). CDR3 protein: CASGSGGLPGIEQFF. The CDR3 nucleotides read TGTGCCAGCGGGAGCGGGGGGTTACCTGGAATTGAGCAGTTCTTC.

The CDR3 DNA sequence: TGTGCTAGTGGAGACAGGGACACTGAAGCTTTCTTT. Translated, it gives CASGDRDTEAFF. The chain is built from TRBV12-5 and TRBJ1-1, with TRBD1 matching 7 bases. This CDR3 contains 12 residues. Germline V gene sequence: CDR1 LGHNT, CDR2 FRNRAP. The junction had 1 base not matched to a gene; V was cut back by 6 bases and J by 3 bases.

The J gene is TRBJ2-1, the V gene TRBV27; the D is unclear. V was shortened by 0 bases and J by 0 bases, with 12 bases between the two germline ends. Germline V gene lookup returns CDR1 MNHEY and CDR2 SMNVEV (reference sequence). The CDR3 spans 17 residues. The CDR3 DNA follows: TGTGCCAGCAGTTTATCGCTCCGGTTGAGCTCCTACAATGAGCAGTTCTTC. It encodes CASSLSLRLSSYNEQFF.

With regard to this clone: Other DNA variants within this sample encode the same CDR3. This chain uses TRBV5-4 with TRBJ2-7; possible D gene TRBD1, 5 bases. There are 12 residues in the CDR3. CDR1 and CDR2 (germline): SGHNT, YYREEE (reference sequence). The V and J ends lost 3 bases and 5 bases respectively, with 9 bases between them. CDR3 in amino acids: CASSSVGDEQYF. The CDR3 coding sequence is TGTGCCAGCAGCTCTGTAGGGGACGAGCAGTACTTC. The full variable domain, with the rest looked up from reference TRBV5-4 and TRBJ2-7, is ETGVTQSPTHLIKTRGQQVTLRCSSQSGHNTVSWYQQALGQGPQFIFQYYREEENGRGNFPPRFSGLQFPNYSSELNVNALELDDSALYLCASSSVGDEQYFGPGTRLTVT.

CDR3 sequence reads: CASSFQSPENTIYF. DNA for the CDR3: TGCGCCAGCAGCTTCCAGTCTCCTGAAAACACCATATATTTT. V and J are TRBV5-1 and TRBJ1-3, with D unclear. The CDR3 has 14 residues. V was cut by 2 bases and J by 6 bases, with 12 bases left in between. CDR1 and CDR2 (germline): SGHRS, YFSETQ. The whole variable domain, filled in from reference TRBV5-1 and TRBJ1-3, reads KAGVTQTPRYLIKTRGQQVTLSCSPISGHRSVSWYQQTPGQGLQFLFEYFSETQRNKGNFPGRFSGRQFSNSRSEMNVSTLELGDSALYLCASSFQSPENTIYFGEGSWLTVV.

The J gene is TRBJ2-3, the V gene TRBV7-9, with 9 positions matching TRBD2. J gave up 3 bases and V 5 bases, and 9 bases lay outside the gene matches. This CDR3 spans 16 amino acids. CDR1 and CDR2 from the germline V gene are SEHNR and FQNEAQ (reference sequence). In DNA form, the CDR3 reads TGTGCCAGCAGCCCTCGACTAGCGGAAAGGACAGATACGCAGTATTTT. This encodes CASSPRLAERTDTQYF.

V is TRBV27 and J is TRBJ2-7; D is perhaps TRBD2 (6 bases). The CDR3 spans 15 residues. Per germline, CDR1 MNHEY and CDR2 SMNVEV (reference sequence). V was clipped by 1 base and J by 5 bases, with 15 bases between them. The CDR3 loop reads CASSLWGGMRNEQYF. CDR3 coding DNA: TGTGCCAGCAGTTTATGGGGCGGGATGAGGAACGAGCAGTACTTC.

The chain employs TRBV14 and TRBJ1-1; the D gene is possibly TRBD1 (6 bases). This CDR3 has 14 amino acids. The germline gives CDR1 SGHDN, CDR2 FVKESK. Trimming removed 3 bases at V and 4 bases at J, with 12 bases between. CDR3 bases: TGTGCCAGCAGCCAGTCCGGGGGGCTCACTGAAGCTTTCTTT. It is translated as CASSQSGGLTEAFF.

The rearrangement links TRBV10-2 to TRBJ2-7, with a tentative D call TRBD2 (5 bases). Trimming stripped 4 bases from V and 5 bases from J, with 12 bases between. CDR1 WSHSY and CDR2 SAAADI come from the germline V gene. This CDR3 contains 13 residues. The CDR3 here is CASSGRGWNEQYF. Here the CDR3 DNA reads TGCGCCAGCAGTGGGCGAGGGTGGAACGAGCAGTACTTC.

The J gene is TRBJ2-7, the V gene TRBV2, with 12 nucleotides matching TRBD2. V was clipped by 10 bases and J by 7 bases; unmatched bases: 11. The CDR3 is 14 amino acids. The germline V gene has CDR1 SNHLY and CDR2 FYNNEI. The CDR3 DNA reads as TGTGCCACCAACTTACTAGCGGGAGGATTAGAGCAGTACTTC. It yields the protein CATNLLAGGLEQYF.

The V and J genes are TRBV19 and TRBJ1-5; 8 bases fit TRBD1. The ends lost 5 bases at V and 7 bases at J; junction bases unmatched: 7. The length of the CDR3 is 14 residues. Germline V gene sequence: CDR1 LNHDA, CDR2 SQIVND (reference sequence). In nucleotides, the CDR3 is TGTGCCAGTAGTTTCACAGGGGGGGGACAGCCCCAGCATTTT. Translating gives CASSFTGGGQPQHF.

The rearrangement uses TRBV5-1 and TRBJ2-7; 8 bases are shared with TRBD2. The germline V gene encodes CDR1 SGHRS and CDR2 YFSETQ. This CDR3 contains 18 residues. The trim removed 5 bases at V and 2 bases at J, leaving 18 bases unmatched. The CDR3 nucleotides are TGCGCCAGCAGAACCGGGACTAGTACATTCGGGAGAACCTACGAGCAGTACTTC. Its protein product is CASRTGTSTFGRTYEQYF.

This clone appeared once. The chain recombines TRBV7-5 with TRBJ1-2; the table assigns TRBD1, which was not confirmed against the DNA. TRBV7-5 is an annotated pseudogene. The CDR3 consists of 16 residues. CDR3 sequence: CVRSLAPKGAVCGYTF. The CDR3 DNA sequence: TGTGTCAGAAGCTTAGCCCCTAAAGGGGCAGTTTGTGGCTACACCTTC.

The chain recombines TRBV5-1 with TRBJ2-1; unclear D gene. Germline V gene sequence: CDR1 SGHRS, CDR2 YFSETQ. CDR3 size: 14 residues. V gave up 0 bases and J gave up 10 bases, with 14 bases separating them. The CDR3 protein is CASSLASSIEEQFF. CDR3 DNA: TGCGCCAGCAGCTTGGCGTCTAGTATCGAAGAGCAGTTCTTC.

CDR3 sequence (DNA): TGTGCCAGCACTGATGGCCCTGAAGCTTTCTTT. Protein sequence: CASTDGPEAFF. The chain couples TRBV12-3 or TRBV12-4 to TRBJ1-1; no clear D. This CDR3 has 11 amino acids. Trimming took 7 bases from V and 6 from J, leaving 9 bases between them.

V gene TRBV9 combines with J gene TRBJ2-7; weak D call: TRBD2 (6 bases). CDR1 is SGDLS and CDR2 is YYNGEE in the germline V gene. V lost 4 bases, J lost 5 bases, and 19 bases lay in between. The length of the CDR3 is 15 residues. The CDR3 reads CASSSRGNSDHEQYF. The CDR3 region has the DNA TGTGCCAGCAGCAGTCGGGGGAATTCGGACCACGAGCAGTACTTC.

The sample holds one count of this clone. The chain is built from TRBV27 and TRBJ2-1, with TRBD1 identical over 8 bases. V lost 7 bases, J lost 7 bases, and 9 bases stayed unmatched. The germline V gene encodes CDR1 MNHEY and CDR2 SMNVEV (reference sequence). The CDR3 sequence is 14 residues long. CDR3 DNA sequence: TGTGCCAGCAATTGGGACAGGAGCCCTAATGAGCAGTTCTTC. This translates into CASNWDRSPNEQFF.

V is TRBV10-3 and J is TRBJ2-3; possible D gene TRBD2, 7 bases. The V gene lost 6 bases and the J gene lost 3 bases, with 19 bases spanning the gap. The CDR3 has 16 residues. The germline V gene has CDR1 ENHRY and CDR2 SYGVKD. CDR3 coding DNA: TGTGCCATCAGGGCGGTAGGGGGGGCGCGGACAGATACGCAGTATTTT. Translation gives CAIRAVGGARTDTQYF.

The sample holds one count of this clone. Germline and junction disagree at one end, which may indicate a read error. V is TRBV11-2 and J is TRBJ1-1; tentative D call: TRBD1 (5 bases). The CDR3 is 14 amino acids. Germline V gene lookup returns CDR1 SGHAT and CDR2 FQNNGV. The CDR3 here is CASSLEFRVTEAFF. CDR3 nucleotide sequence: TGTGCCAGCAGCCTAGAATTCAGGGTCACTGAAGCTTTCTTT.

This chain uses TRBV21-1 with TRBJ1-6; the table's D call TRBD1 went unverified against the DNA. TRBV21-1 is listed as a pseudogene. The CDR3 has 16 residues. The DNA of the CDR3 is TGTGCCAGCAGCAACCGGGGACAGGGAACTCATTCACCCCTCCACTTT. Encoded protein: CASSNRGQGTHSPLHF.

The J gene is TRBJ1-1, the V gene TRBV18, with 11 bases matching TRBD1. The CDR3 loop spans 15 amino acids. J was trimmed by 4 bases and V by 6 bases; bases with no gene match: 7. Germline-derived CDR1 and CDR2 are KGHSH and LQKENI. CDR3 residues: CASSDRGQGSTEAFF. The CDR3 nucleotides are TGTGCCAGCTCGGACAGGGGGCAGGGGAGCACTGAAGCTTTCTTT.

The chain employs TRBV19 and TRBJ2-1, with TRBD2 as a possible D gene (5 bases). Trimming left V 3 bases short and J 7 bases short, with 10 bases between. There are 13 residues in the CDR3. The germline V gene has CDR1 LNHDA and CDR2 SQIVND (reference sequence). CDR3 sequence reads: CASSILSGNEQFF. CDR3 sequence (DNA): TGTGCCAGTAGTATTTTAAGCGGAAATGAGCAGTTCTTC.

The rearrangement joins TRBV29-1 to TRBJ2-7; D gene uncertain. Per the germline V gene, CDR1 is SQVTM and CDR2 is ANQGSEA. Trimming cost V 0 bases and J 4 bases, with 13 bases left between them. The CDR3 is 14 residues long. The CDR3 region has the DNA TGCAGCGTTGAAGATGTAAACACCCTTTACGAGCAGTACTTC. This gives the protein CSVEDVNTLYEQYF.

This rearrangement joins TRBV28 to TRBJ1-2, with TRBD1 matching 10 bases. Germline V gene lookup returns CDR1 MDHEN and CDR2 SYDVKM. CDR3 length equals 14 residues. The ends lost 10 bases at V and 1 base at J; junction bases unmatched: 6. CDR3 sequence reads: CATPGTGVNYGYTF. CDR3 in DNA: TGTGCCACCCCGGGGACAGGGGTTAACTATGGCTACACCTTC.